The 20 T cell receptor beta chains listed next were all sequenced from one sample in a study of cytomegalovirus exposure and HLA in healthy donors. The PCR was carried out with 60 Vbeta primers and 13 Jbeta primers. Only in-frame clones appear in the TCRdb table, and some are missing; sequencing was by immunoSEQ multiplex PCR. The repertoire holds tens of thousands of clones, with over 60% as singletons. Specimen: PBMCs. The receptors were sampled from a female donor in good health and CMV-seronegative.

V usage is TRBV10-1 and J usage is TRBJ2-5; the D gene is possibly TRBD2 (5 bases). Trimming took 3 bases from V and 5 from J, leaving 13 bases between them. The CDR3 covers 14 residues. Germline-derived CDR1 and CDR2 are WNHNN and SYGVQD (reference sequence). DNA for the CDR3: TGCGCCAGCAGTGATAGGGCCCGAGGGGAGACCCAGTACTTC. It encodes CASSDRARGETQYF.

The V call is TRBV28, the J call TRBJ2-2; 7 bases are a match to TRBD2. Losses at the gene ends were 7 bases for V and 3 bases for J; bases not matched to a gene: 2. This CDR3 contains 13 residues. Germline V gene sequence: CDR1 MDHEN, CDR2 SYDVKM. The CDR3 protein is CASIGGDTGELFF. The CDR3 region has the DNA TGTGCCAGCATTGGGGGGGACACCGGGGAGCTGTTTTTT.

The chain uses TRBV28 and TRBJ2-2; tentatively, D is TRBD2 (5 bases). The CDR3 sequence is 16 residues long. The germline V gene has CDR1 MDHEN and CDR2 SYDVKM. V was shortened by 4 bases and J by 6 bases, with 18 bases between the two germline ends. The CDR3 is CASSSPGKGRPGELFF. In DNA form, the CDR3 reads TGTGCCAGCAGTTCCCCCGGGAAGGGAAGGCCCGGGGAGCTGTTTTTT.

The genes are TRBV28 and TRBJ1-1; a weak D match, TRBD1 (6 bases). CDR1 is MDHEN, CDR2 SYDVKM, per germline. The V end lost 3 bases, the J end lost 1 base, and 15 bases lay between the germline ends. The CDR3 sequence is 16 residues long. CDR3 region: CASSFDRQVPNTEAFF. The CDR3 DNA follows: TGTGCCAGCAGTTTTGACCGACAGGTTCCGAACACTGAAGCTTTCTTT.

The chain uses TRBV30 and TRBJ2-1; D is possibly TRBD2 (6 bases). Trimming cost V 3 bases and J 1 base, with 7 bases left between them. CDR1 is GTSNPN, CDR2 SVGIG, per germline (reference sequence). The CDR3 length is 13 residues. DNA for the CDR3: TGTGCCTGGAGGGGACTGTCCTACAATGAGCAGTTCTTC. Residues: CAWRGLSYNEQFF. The full variable domain, with the rest looked up from reference TRBV30 and TRBJ2-1, is SQTIHQWPATLVQPVGSPLSLECTVEGTSNPNLYWYRQAAGRGLQLLFYSVGIGQISSEVPQNLSASRPQDRQFILSSKKLLLSDSGFYLCAWRGLSYNEQFFGPGTRLTVL.

This chain links TRBV27 with TRBJ1-1; D is unclear. This CDR3 comprises 13 residues. The V end lost 3 bases, the J end lost 3 bases, and 8 bases lay between the germline ends. Per germline, CDR1 MNHEY and CDR2 SMNVEV (reference sequence). CDR3 in amino acids: CASSFWRDTEAFF. The CDR3 DNA is TGTGCCAGCAGTTTTTGGCGGGACACTGAAGCTTTCTTT.

The gene calls are TRBV13 and TRBJ2-1; 12 nucleotides agree with TRBD2. V gave up 6 bases and J gave up 7 bases; unmatched junction bases: 13. Germline V gene sequence: CDR1 PRHDT, CDR2 FYEKMQ (reference sequence). CDR3 length equals 17 residues. CDR3 in DNA: TGTGCCAGCAGGGGTGGCGAGACTAGCGGGAGCAGGAATGAGCAGTTCTTC. This translates into CASRGGETSGSRNEQFF.

The chain links TRBV6-5 to TRBJ2-1; D remains ambiguous. CDR1 and CDR2 from the germline V gene are MNHEY and SVGAGI. The CDR3 extends over 14 amino acids. Trimming stripped 2 bases from V and 9 bases from J, with 14 bases between. The CDR3: CASSYGPENSEQFF. The CDR3 DNA reads TGTGCCAGCAGTTACGGGCCCGAAAACAGTGAGCAGTTCTTC.

The rearrangement uses TRBV29-1 and TRBJ2-7; TRBD1 aligns across 7 bases. The CDR3 totals 12 residues. The V gene end was trimmed by 8 bases and the J gene end by 3 bases; junction bases not matched to a gene: 7. CDR1 and CDR2 (germline): SQVTM, ANQGSEA. CDR3 DNA sequence: TGCAGCAGCCGGGACAGCCTCTACGAGCAGTACTTC. This gives the protein CSSRDSLYEQYF.

This clone occurred once. The rearrangement joins TRBV19 to TRBJ2-5; D gene unclear. The J call may be incorrect, as the DNA end agrees better with TRBJ2-7. From germline, CDR1 is LNHDA and CDR2 SQIVND (reference sequence). The CDR3 has 14 residues. CDR3 coding DNA: TGTGCCAGTAGTATACTTGGCGGTACCTACGAGCAGTACTTC. Translated, it gives CASSILGGTYEQYF.

This rearrangement joins TRBV7-2 to TRBJ2-3; no definite D call. Between the trimmed V and J ends, which lost 5 bases and 5 bases, there was a span of 8 bases. This CDR3 has 12 residues. Germline V gives CDR1 SGHTA, CDR2 FQGNSA. CDR3 sequence: CASSQRRDTQYF. In DNA form, the CDR3 reads TGTGCCAGCAGCCAGAGGCGAGATACGCAGTATTTT. The full variable domain, completed using reference TRBV7-2 and TRBJ2-3, is GAGVSQSPSNKVTEKGKDVELRCDPISGHTALYWYRQSLGQGLEFLIYFQGNSAPDKSGLPSDRFSAERTGGSVSTLTIQRTQQEDSAVYLCASSQRRDTQYFGPGTRLTVL.

The chain employs TRBV4-2 and TRBJ1-6; 7 positions match TRBD1. This CDR3 region has 16 residues. Germline V gene sequence: CDR1 LGHNA, CDR2 YNFKEQ. The V gene end was trimmed by 6 bases and the J gene end by 10 bases; junction bases not matched to a gene: 15. CDR3 in amino acids: CASSRTGESGGSPLHF. The CDR3 DNA sequence: TGTGCCAGCAGTCGCACAGGGGAAAGCGGAGGATCACCCCTCCACTTT.

V and J are TRBV4-1 and TRBJ2-1; 12 bases agree with TRBD2. Germline lookup yields CDR1 MGHRA and CDR2 YSYEKL. There are 15 residues in the CDR3. Trimming cost V 4 bases and J 11 bases; bases outside gene matches: 9. CDR3 residues: CASSLRLAGAMKQFF. In DNA form, the CDR3 reads TGCGCCAGCAGCCTGCGACTAGCGGGAGCAATGAAGCAGTTCTTC.

This clone has more than one count but fewer than ten. The CDR3 DNA reads TGTGCCTGGTCGGCCCTTAGGGGTACTTTCTTT. Protein: CAWSALRGTFF. This sequence joins TRBV30 and TRBJ1-1; maybe TRBD1 (5 bases). V lost 5 bases and J lost 12, with 16 bases in between. CDR1 is GTSNPN, CDR2 SVGIG, per germline (reference sequence). This CDR3 is 11 amino acids long.

The chain is built from TRBV28 and TRBJ2-5, with 9 bases fitting TRBD1. The germline gives CDR1 MDHEN, CDR2 SYDVKM. The V and J ends lost 8 bases and 5 bases, in that order; junction bases with no gene match: 6. This CDR3 contains 13 residues. CDR3 protein: CASYTGGWETQYF. CDR3 sequence (DNA): TGTGCCAGCTACACAGGGGGCTGGGAGACCCAGTACTTC.

The rearrangement joins TRBV2 to TRBJ2-1, with D perhaps TRBD1 (6 bases). The V end lost 8 bases, the J end lost 7 bases, and 18 bases lay between the germline ends. CDR1 and CDR2 (germline): SNHLY, FYNNEI. This CDR3 is built from 14 residues. The CDR3 coding sequence is TGTGCCAGCTCCCTTGCAGGGGCCGGGAATGAGCAGTTCTTC. It is translated as CASSLAGAGNEQFF.

The gene calls are TRBV5-1 and TRBJ2-7, with 9 bases identical to TRBD1. Germline loops: CDR1 SGHRS, CDR2 YFSETQ. The CDR3 consists of 14 residues. The J segment lost 5 bases and the V segment lost 4 bases, leaving 7 bases of the junction unmatched. CDR3 DNA: TGCGCCAGCAGCGTAGGACAGGGGAGTGACGAGCAGTACTTC. Amino acids: CASSVGQGSDEQYF. The variable domain in full, completed from reference TRBV5-1 and TRBJ2-7, reads KAGVTQTPRYLIKTRGQQVTLSCSPISGHRSVSWYQQTPGQGLQFLFEYFSETQRNKGNFPGRFSGRQFSNSRSEMNVSTLELGDSALYLCASSVGQGSDEQYFGPGTRLTVT.

This chain uses TRBV7-8 with TRBJ1-1; unclear D gene. Deletions cut 1 base from V and 5 bases from J, with 8 bases between. Germline CDR1 and CDR2: SGHVS and FQNEAQ. The CDR3 runs 13 residues. CDR3 DNA: TGTGCCAGCAGCTTAGTCTCCCGGACTGAAGCTTTCTTT. Translated, it gives CASSLVSRTEAFF.

This clone was observed a single time. The chain links TRBV4-3 to TRBJ2-1; no clear D gene. The length of the CDR3 is 12 residues. Trimming removed 4 bases at V and 5 bases at J, with 6 bases between. Germline V gives CDR1 LGHNA, CDR2 YSLEER. CDR3 DNA: TGCGCCAGCAGCCGAACAGACAATGAGCAGTTCTTC. This sequence encodes CASSRTDNEQFF.

This clone was seen a single time. J is TRBJ1-1 and V is TRBV10-3, with 10 positions matching TRBD1. Germline CDR1 ENHRY, CDR2 SYGVKD. The CDR3 runs 17 residues. J was trimmed by 4 bases and V by 0 bases; bases with no gene match: 8. CDR3 residues: CAISESRLDRGVTEAFF. DNA for the CDR3: TGTGCCATCAGTGAGTCGAGGTTGGACAGGGGGGTCACTGAAGCTTTCTTT.